This T cell receptor beta chain appears in the sequencing data of a study of OX40 agonist ivuxolimab in advanced cancers. For the wider study: Ivuxolimab, which targeted the costimulatory receptor OX40 (CD134), was an agonistic, fully human IgG2 monoclonal antibody. Intravenous ivuxolimab was administered to patients every 2 weeks at six dose levels: 0.01, 0.1, 0.3, 1.5, 3 and 10 mg/kg. The purpose of peripheral TCRbeta sequencing was to test whether ivuxolimab changed TCR sequence diversity and led to clonal T-cell expansion. The paper describes the monotherapy dose-escalation part (N of about 54 patients) of the phase I trial of ivuxolimab. Prior anti-PD-1, anti-PD-L1 or anti-CTLA-4 therapy was permitted, and checkpoint inhibitors had been received by under 50% of dose-escalation patients. Of the approximately 54 dose-escalation patients, hepatocellular carcinoma was present in about 19, melanoma in around 15, renal cell carcinoma in 9 and head and neck cancer in 9. The dose-escalation cohort was 80% to 90% male with a mean age of approximately 60 years, ranging from about 20 to 80. Three dose-escalation patients achieved partial responses, one with hepatocellular carcinoma and two with cutaneous melanoma.

In its sample, this clone was seen once. Its recognized antigen is unknown. There are no base qualities to consult, and no much larger clone falls within one base. Other DNA sequences from this sample encode an identical CDR3 as well. Patients with autoimmune disease history or receiving systemic immunosuppression were excluded from the trial. Peripheral blood for TCR sequencing was collected from all dose cohorts at baseline, on cycle 4 day 1, and on cycle 7 day 1. The samples were drawn from a first-in-human, open-label, multicenter phase I dose-escalation trial of ivuxolimab. The trial enrolled adults with locally advanced or metastatic head and neck squamous cell, hepatocellular, melanoma or renal cell carcinoma. Before TCR sequencing, CD4+ and CD8+ T cells were separately sorted from peripheral blood. To sequence the TCRbeta CDR3 region, genomic DNA was isolated from the sorted cells. The immunoSEQ Assay was used for sequencing of TCRbeta CDR3 regions. The table was pulled from immuneACCESS by TCRdb, which kept in-frame rearrangements only. Such tables lose some clones; where checked, under half of the loss comes from unresolved V genes, and the rest has no known cause. The sample table lists 90,000 to 100,000 clones, around 88% of them with a count of one. Roughly 0.5% of the sample is in the top ten clones.

CDR1 and CDR2 are drawn from the germline V gene: KGHSH, LQKENI. At the junction V is shortened by 2 bases and J by 6 bases, with 4 bases in between. From its cysteine to its phenylalanine, the CDR3 spans 11 amino acids. Only the CDR3 region is kept as DNA, spanning 33 bases read in frame from base 1. Paper-wide results and their limitations: After ivuxolimab, expanded clones were on average more numerous among CD8+ T cells than among CD4+ T cells. In the 0.1-3.0 mg/kg groups, partial responders were among the patients with the lowest normalized peripheral clonal expansion, particularly in CD8+ T cells. At doses of 0.1 to 3.0 mg/kg, clonal expansion of both CD4+ and CD8+ T cells in blood was seen between baseline and week 6. The antigen specificity of the clonally expanded peripheral T cells was not determined. Low levels of normalized T-cell clonal expansion were also seen in some nonresponding patients.

The chain was built from TRBV18 and TRBJ1-2; the D gene identity is not certain. This clonotype was sampled from an adult with an advanced solid tumor such as melanoma, head and neck, liver or kidney cancer. The sample was CD4+ or CD8+ T cells sorted from blood, taken in a trial of the OX40 agonist ivuxolimab. This receptor carries the CDR3 CASSPGDGYTF. The DNA sequence is as follows: TGTGCCAGCTCACCAGGGGATGGCTACACCTTC.